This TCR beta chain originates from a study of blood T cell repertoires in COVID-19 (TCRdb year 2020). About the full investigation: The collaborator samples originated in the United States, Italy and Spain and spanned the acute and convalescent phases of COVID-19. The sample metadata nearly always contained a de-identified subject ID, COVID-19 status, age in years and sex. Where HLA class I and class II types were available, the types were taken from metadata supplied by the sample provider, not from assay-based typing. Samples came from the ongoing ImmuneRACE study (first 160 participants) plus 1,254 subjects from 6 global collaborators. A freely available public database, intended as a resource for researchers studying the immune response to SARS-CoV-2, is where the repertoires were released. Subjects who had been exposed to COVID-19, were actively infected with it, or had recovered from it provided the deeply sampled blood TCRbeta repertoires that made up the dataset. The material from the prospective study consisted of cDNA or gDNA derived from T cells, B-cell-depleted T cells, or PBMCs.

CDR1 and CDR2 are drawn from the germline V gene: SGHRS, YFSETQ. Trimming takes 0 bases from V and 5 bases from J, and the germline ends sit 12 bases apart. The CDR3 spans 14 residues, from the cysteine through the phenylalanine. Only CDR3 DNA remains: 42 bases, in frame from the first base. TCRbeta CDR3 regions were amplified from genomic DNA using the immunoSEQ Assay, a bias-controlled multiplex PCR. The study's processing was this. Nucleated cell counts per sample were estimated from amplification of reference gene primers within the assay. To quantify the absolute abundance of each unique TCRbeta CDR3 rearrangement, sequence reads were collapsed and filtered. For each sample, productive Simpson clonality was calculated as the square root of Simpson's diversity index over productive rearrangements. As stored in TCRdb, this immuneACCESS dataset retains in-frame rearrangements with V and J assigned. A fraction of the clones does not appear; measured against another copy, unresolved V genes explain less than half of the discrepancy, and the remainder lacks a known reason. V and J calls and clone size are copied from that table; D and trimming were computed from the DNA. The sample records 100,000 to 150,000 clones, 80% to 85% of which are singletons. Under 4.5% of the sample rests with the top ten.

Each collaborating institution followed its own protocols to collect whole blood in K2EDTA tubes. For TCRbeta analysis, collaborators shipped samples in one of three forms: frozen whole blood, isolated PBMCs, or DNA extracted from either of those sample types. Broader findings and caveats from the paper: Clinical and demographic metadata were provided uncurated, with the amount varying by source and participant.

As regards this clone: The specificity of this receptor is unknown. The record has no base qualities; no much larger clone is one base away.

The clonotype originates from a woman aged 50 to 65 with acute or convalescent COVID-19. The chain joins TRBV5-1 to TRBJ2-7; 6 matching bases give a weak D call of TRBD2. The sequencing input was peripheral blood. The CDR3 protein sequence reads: CASSLGRGSHEQYF. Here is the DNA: TGCGCCAGCAGCTTGGGGCGGGGTAGCCACGAGCAGTACTTC.